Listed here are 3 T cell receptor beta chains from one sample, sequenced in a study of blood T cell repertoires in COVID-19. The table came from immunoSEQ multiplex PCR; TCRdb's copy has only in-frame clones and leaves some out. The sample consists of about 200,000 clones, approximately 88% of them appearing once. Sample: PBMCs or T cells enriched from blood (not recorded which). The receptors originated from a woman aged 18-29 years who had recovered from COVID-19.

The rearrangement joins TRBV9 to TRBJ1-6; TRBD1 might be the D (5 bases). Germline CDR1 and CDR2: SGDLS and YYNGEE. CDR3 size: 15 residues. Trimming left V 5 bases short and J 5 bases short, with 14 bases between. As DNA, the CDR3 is TGTGCCAGCAGTCTAGCGGGGGGTGATAATTCACCCCTCCACTTT. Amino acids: CASSLAGGDNSPLHF.

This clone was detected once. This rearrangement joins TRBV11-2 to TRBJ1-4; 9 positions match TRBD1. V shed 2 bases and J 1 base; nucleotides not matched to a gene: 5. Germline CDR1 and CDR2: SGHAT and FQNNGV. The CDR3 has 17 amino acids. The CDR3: CASSLSGQGETNEKLFF. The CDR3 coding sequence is TGTGCCAGCAGCTTATCGGGACAGGGTGAAACTAATGAAAAACTGTTTTTT.

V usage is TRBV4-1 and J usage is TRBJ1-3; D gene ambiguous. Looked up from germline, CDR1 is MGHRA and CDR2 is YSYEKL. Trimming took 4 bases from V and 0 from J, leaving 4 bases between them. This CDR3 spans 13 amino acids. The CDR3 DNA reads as TGCGCCAGCAGCCGTAGCTCTGGAAACACCATATATTTT. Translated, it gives CASSRSSGNTIYF.